The source of this TCR beta chain is a study of Ad26.COV2.S vaccination and SARS-CoV-2 variants. The repertoire was sequenced with immunoSEQ multiplex PCR; TCRdb's copy has only in-frame clones and lacks some. The profile shows roughly 510,000 clones, around nine tenths of them singletons. This sample's treatment: around 19 received Ad26.COV2.S at low or high dose, single or two shots; 5 received placebo; per-sample allocation not given. Material that was analyzed had been drawn on day 63 after the first vaccine or placebo injection. The junction had 6 bases not matched to a gene; V was cut back by 3 bases and J by 7 bases. This CDR3 is 15 amino acids long. Germline assignment: CDR1 LNHDA and CDR2 SQIVND (reference sequence).

The sequencing used peripheral blood, collected in a trial of Ad26.COV2.S vaccine versus placebo. The chain has TRBV19 and TRBJ2-7; 13 bases are a match to TRBD2. The receptor's source is a person aged 18-60 years who received the Ad26.COV2.S COVID-19 vaccine or a placebo. In nucleotides, the CDR3 is TGTGCCAGTAGTATGGGGACTAGCGGGAAGGGTGAGCAGTACTTC. It encodes CASSMGTSGKGEQYF.